The rows below give T cell receptor beta chains drawn from one sample of a study of blood T cell repertoires in COVID-19. Generated by immunoSEQ multiplex PCR, the TCRdb table keeps only in-frame clones and is missing some. This sample carries approximately 200,000 clones, around 84% of them seen once, and the ten largest clones take nearly 4.5%. Specimen: peripheral blood. The source of these receptors is a man aged 50-60 years with acute or convalescent COVID-19. CDR3s include the opening cysteine and the closing phenylalanine or tryptophan. The D gene is left open where the match is weak. Size values are once, few and many counts, or a class for expanded clones, and some rows have none.

d_gene	abundance	v_gene	j_gene	CDR3nt	CDR3aa
NA	NA	TRBV7-3	TRBJ2-1	TGTGCCAGCAGCTTATTGGCAGGTACCTACAATGAGCAGTTCTTC	CASSLLAGTYNEQFF
TRBD1	NA	TRBV23-1	TRBJ2-4	TGCGCCAGCAGTCAATCGGGCGACAGGGGGCGAGGCAAAAACATTCAGTACTTC	CASSQSGDRGRGKNIQYF
NA	NA	TRBV20-1	TRBJ2-2	TGCAGTGCTTCCCGGGACAGGGAGCTGTTTTTT	CSASRDRELFF
NA	NA	TRBV7-2	TRBJ1-6	TGTGCCAGCAGCTTAATTAGCTCCTATAATTCACCCCTCCACTTT	CASSLISSYNSPLHF
TRBD1	NA	TRBV6-5	TRBJ1-6	TGTGCCAGCAGCGGACAGGTTTATAATTCACCCCTCCACTTT	CASSGQVYNSPLHF
NA	few	TRBV5-1	TRBJ1-2	TGCGCCAGTCCCCTGGGGGGGGCAATCTATGGCTACACCTTC	CASPLGGAIYGYTF
NA	NA	TRBV6-5	TRBJ1-1	TGTGCCAGCAGCAGACACATGAACACTGAAGCTTTCTTT	CASSRHMNTEAFF
NA	NA	TRBV3-1/TRBV3-2	TRBJ2-7	TGTGCCAGCAGCCAAACCCAGAACTACGAGCAGTACTTC	CASSQTQNYEQYF
TRBD1	NA	TRBV27	TRBJ1-2	TGTGCCAGCAGTCCTTGGACAGGGAAGATGGGCTATGGCTACACCTTC	CASSPWTGKMGYGYTF
NA	NA	TRBV5-8	TRBJ1-2	TGTGCCAGCAGCTGGGGACTGAAGGATGGCTACACCTTC	CASSWGLKDGYTF